This is a list of T cell receptor beta chains from one sample in a study of technical replicates of blood from several donors. Assay: immunoSEQ multiplex PCR; the TCRdb copy retains only in-frame clones and omits some. The sample lists about 68,000 clones; roughly 97% were seen once. The specimen was T cells isolated from PBMCs. Receptors originate from a human donor in good health. Each CDR3 is given with its conserved first and last residue. Each record gives: V gene, J gene, CDR3 protein.

TRBV27	TRBJ1-1	CASSIPGRGMAFF
TRBV5-6	TRBJ1-2	CASSLVSSGGYTF
TRBV28	TRBJ2-7	CASSFRFSTYEQYF
TRBV5-1	TRBJ2-2	CASSFLADNTGELFF
TRBV19	TRBJ1-5	CASKYRDRGFQPQHF
TRBV10-2	TRBJ2-5	CASSESSRYRYF
TRBV6-6	TRBJ1-4	CASRNGQTTNEKLFF
TRBV5-4	TRBJ1-1	CASSLEGLPREEAFF
TRBV9	TRBJ2-3	CASSVGASGSWDTQYF
TRBV4-3	TRBJ1-1	CASSQLTENTEAFF
TRBV2	TRBJ1-2	CASSGPGQVGYTF
TRBV19	TRBJ2-3	CASSEGLAGLITTDTQYF
TRBV6-6	TRBJ2-5	CASSLRGGQETQYF
TRBV28	TRBJ2-3	CASSALVAVPSTDTQYF
TRBV18	TRBJ2-3	CASSRLASSTDTQYF
TRBV15	TRBJ2-2	CATSRDRGLIMTGELFF
TRBV6-5	TRBJ2-7	CASSSGTTPYEQYF
TRBV5-1	TRBJ1-1	CASSLVRGPPSEAFF
TRBV4-1	TRBJ1-4	CASSQEETTNEKLFF
TRBV6-1	TRBJ1-5	CASSATGGGQPQHF
TRBV19	TRBJ2-7	CASSIGFGGRDEQYF
TRBV19	TRBJ2-7	CASSPTWGSSGDYEQYF
TRBV6-6	TRBJ1-4	CASSYSTATNEKLFF
TRBV6-5	TRBJ1-1	CASSYTLNTEAFF
TRBV6-5	TRBJ1-2	CASRGAFVDGYTF
TRBV7-2	TRBJ2-1	CATLYGEQFF
TRBV5-5	TRBJ2-7	CASSWTGTYEQYF
TRBV30	TRBJ1-1	CAWSVGRGGTEAFF
TRBV6-6	TRBJ2-4	CASSLIAKNIQYF
TRBV6-5	TRBJ2-2	CASSYLWGGTGELFF
TRBV5-1	TRBJ2-5	CASSGTLAGDETQYF
TRBV7-9	TRBJ2-7	CASSHDPGQGQSYEQYF
TRBV5-6	TRBJ2-3	CASSLDGLWGQDTDTQYF
TRBV27	TRBJ1-4	CASSPQPGGKLFF
TRBV27	TRBJ2-1	CASSLGGNVEQFF
TRBV5-3	TRBJ2-1	CARRYGLLYNEQFF
TRBV7-8	TRBJ2-4	CASSLRQGGIQYF